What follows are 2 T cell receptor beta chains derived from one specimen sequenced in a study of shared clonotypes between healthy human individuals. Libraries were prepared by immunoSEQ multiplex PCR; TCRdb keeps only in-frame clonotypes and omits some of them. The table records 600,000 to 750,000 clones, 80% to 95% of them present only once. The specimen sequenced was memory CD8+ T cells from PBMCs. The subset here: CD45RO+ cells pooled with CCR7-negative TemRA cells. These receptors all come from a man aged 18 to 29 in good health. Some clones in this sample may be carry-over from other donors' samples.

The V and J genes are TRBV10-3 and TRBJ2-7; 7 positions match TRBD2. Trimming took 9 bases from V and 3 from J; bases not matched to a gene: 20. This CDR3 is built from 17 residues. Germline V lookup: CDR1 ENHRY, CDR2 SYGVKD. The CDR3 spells CAITDSPAGEADYEQYF. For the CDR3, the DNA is TGTGCCATAACCGACAGTCCCGCGGGGGAAGCGGACTACGAGCAGTACTTC.

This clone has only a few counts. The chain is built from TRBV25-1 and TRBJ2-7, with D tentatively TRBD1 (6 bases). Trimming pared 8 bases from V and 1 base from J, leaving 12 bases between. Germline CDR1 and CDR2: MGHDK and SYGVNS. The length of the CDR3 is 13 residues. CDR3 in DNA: TGTGCCAGCCAAGACACAGGGTCCTACGAGCAGTACTTC. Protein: CASQDTGSYEQYF.